This TCR beta chain emerged from a study of OX40 agonist ivuxolimab in advanced cancers. The study, taken as a whole, reports: The study observed clonal expansion of CD4+ and CD8+ blood T cells by week 6 at 0.1 to 3.0 mg/kg. Researchers did not determine the expanded peripheral T cells' antigen specificity.

This clone was seen at least ten times. The antigen is unknown. Using immunoSEQ multiplex PCR, the repertoire was profiled, and TCRdb retains in-frame clones only, with some absent. Of 49,000 or so clones in the sample, roughly 89% are singletons; the top ten hold 11% to 15%. The clonotype was recovered from an adult with an advanced solid tumor such as melanoma, head and neck, liver or kidney cancer. The sequencing used CD4+ or CD8+ T cells sorted from blood, collected in a trial of the OX40 agonist ivuxolimab.

The CDR3 is CASSVSEVNYEQYF. DNA for the CDR3: TGTGCCAGCAGCGTATCTGAGGTAAACTACGAGCAGTACTTC. The chain has TRBV9 and TRBJ2-7; D is ambiguous. The V gene's germline CDR1 is SGDLS and CDR2 YYNGEE. Trimming pared 1 base from V and 3 bases from J, leaving 11 bases between. The CDR3 length is 14 residues.